This T cell receptor (beta chain) was sequenced during a study of cytotoxic CD8 clonotypes in ibrutinib-treated CLL. In the study overall: Complete response was seen in 2 patients and partial in approximately 24; some 12 progressed and roughly 15 stayed remitted after a median around 64 months.

Trimming pared 0 bases from V and 8 bases from J, leaving 12 bases between. CDR3 length: 14 amino acids. Germline V gene lookup returns CDR1 SGHRS and CDR2 YFSETQ. This clone was recorded a few times. Data came from immunoSEQ multiplex PCR; TCRdb stores just in-frame clones and leaves some out. The data contain about 160,000 clones, about 84% of them singletons. The sequences come from PBMCs, collected after 24 months of ibrutinib treatment. This sequence joins TRBV5-1 and TRBJ2-1; D ambiguous. The TCR originated in a human donor with chronic lymphocytic leukemia. The CDR3, as DNA: TGCGCCAGCAGCTTGGGGGTCTTGGCAGATGAGCAGTTCTTC. This sequence encodes CASSLGVLADEQFF.